This TCR beta chain was found in a study of T cell responses to AZD1222 COVID-19 vaccine. Whole-study findings and limits: Possibly, clonal diversity was underestimated; donors were largely white British and included more females. Nearly half of unique spike-specific TCRs reportedly avoided B.1.351 and B.1.1.7 mutated regions. Baseline seropositives among AZD1222 recipients totaled only six.

Sequencing used immunoSEQ multiplex PCR; TCRdb keeps in-frame clones, though not all of them. The sample gives about 140,000 clones, roughly 92% of which show up once; 1.7% is in the top ten. This CDR3 has 14 residues. V lost 5 bases and J lost 4, with 11 bases in between. Germline V gene data show CDR1 as LGHDT and CDR2 as YNNKEL (reference sequence). Turning to this clone: The target antigen is unknown.

The TCR originated in an adult in good health. The sample in question was peripheral blood, obtained on day 0 of AZD1222 vaccination. The chain links TRBV3-1 (or the pseudogene TRBV3-2) to TRBJ2-2, with no clear D. The CDR3 coding sequence is TGTGCCAGCAGCTTCCAGAGCGCCACCGGGGAGCTGTTTTTT. Translation gives CASSFQSATGELFF.